The TCR beta chain under discussion was sequenced for a study of vaccination and CD4 T cells after COVID-19. Treatment in this sample: approximately 9-day PBMC culture with coronavirus spike peptide pools or control peptides (ViraFEST assay). Using peptide pools, antigen-specific T cells were expanded in ViraFEST before TCRs were sequenced. Cultured CD4+ T cells had their DNA profiled by the Oncomine TCR Beta short-read assay. It was from cultured CD4+ T cells that genomic DNA was extracted. In TCRdb, the PCR reads were re-called with MiXCR into one record per CDR3 protein. The table includes roughly 19,000 distinct CDR3 sequences, roughly 50% detected once. There are 15 residues in the CDR3. The germline V and J ends were trimmed by 6 bases and 3 bases, with 18 bases remaining between them. Germline V gene sequence: CDR1 MNHEY, CDR2 SVGEGT. About this clonotype: What it binds is not known.

Source: CD4+ T cells from blood, cultured in vitro, taken after SARS-CoV-2 vaccination. This sequence was found in a human donor who had recovered from COVID-19. The chain links TRBV6-2 or TRBV6-3 to TRBJ2-7; tentatively, D is TRBD1 (6 bases). CDR3 residues: CASRGTGDNYYEQYF. The CDR3 coding sequence is TGTGCCAGCAGGGGGACCGGGGACAACTACTACGAGCAGTACTTC.